This T cell receptor beta chain was documented in a study of blood T cell repertoires in COVID-19. Study as a whole: The cDNA or gDNA used as material had been derived from T cells, B-cell-depleted T cells, or PBMCs.

This CDR3 spans 15 amino acids. Germline V CDR1 and CDR2: LGHDT, YNNKEL (reference sequence). The germline V and J ends were trimmed by 2 bases and 2 bases, with 12 bases remaining between them. Individuals drawn from 20 to 30 US areas were about 18 to 100 years old. Contact with a PCR-confirmed or clinician-diagnosed COVID-19 case occurred within 2 weeks of entry. The method was immunoSEQ multiplex PCR; TCRdb's version includes in-frame clones alone and lacks a portion of them. The table has 250,000 or so clones, about 90% seen once. This clonotype was sampled from a woman aged 40 to 50 who had been exposed to COVID-19. The sequencing sample was made of PBMCs or T cells enriched from blood (not recorded which). The chain carries TRBV3-1 (or the pseudogene TRBV3-2) and TRBJ1-1, with D tentatively TRBD1 (5 bases). The CDR3 DNA follows: TGTGCCAGCAGCCAACCTTGGGGGGGAAACACTGAAGCTTTCTTT. Translating gives CASSQPWGGNTEAFF.